This TCR beta chain was profiled in a study of esophageal squamous cell carcinoma under preoperative chemotherapy. General observations from the study: Paclitaxel-nedaplatin therapy caused immediate, substantial clonotype frequency changes. After treatment, tumor-infiltrating lymphocytes apparently came partly from blood T cells.

Germline assignment: CDR1 SGHNT and CDR2 YYREEE (reference sequence). The CDR3 is 16 amino acids. With 5 bases clipped from V and 0 bases from J, the junction kept 7 bases outside the gene matches. TCRdb passed the PCR reads through MiXCR, listing each CDR3 protein once. The profile shows about 16,000 distinct CDR3 sequences, 48% of them singletons. With regard to this clonotype: Its antigen is undetermined.

Noted time point: before preoperative PTX-NDP chemotherapy. Sampling took place from a patient given preoperative chemotherapy. This chain uses TRBV5-4 with TRBJ2-1; 8 bases align to TRBD2. The TCR was taken from a human donor with esophageal squamous cell carcinoma. The donor label of this sample is uncertain. The CDR3 DNA sequence: TGTGCCAGCAGTGATAGCGGGACGAGCTCCTACAATGAGCAGTTCTTC. Its translation: CASSDSGTSSYNEQFF.